The 4 T cell receptor beta chains listed next were all sequenced from one sample in a study of monozygotic twins with inflammatory bowel disease. Reprocessing the 5' RACE reads, TCRdb reports a single entry for every CDR3 protein and omits DNA. With roughly 320,000 distinct CDR3 sequences in the sample, the ten largest clones hold 5.6%. Sample: blood. The receptors come from a human donor with ulcerative colitis or Crohn's disease, or a healthy co-twin of an affected twin (not recorded which).

The chain uses TRBV6-2 or TRBV6-3 and TRBJ2-1; TCRdb lists TRBD1, though no DNA is available to test this call. Germline values: CDR1 MNHEY, CDR2 SVGEGT. The CDR3 spans 15 residues. The CDR3 loop is CASSWQGPLYNEQFF.

The chain links TRBV7-2 to TRBJ2-1; TCRdb calls TRBD1, which cannot be checked without DNA. Germline-derived CDR1 and CDR2 are SGHTA and FQGNSA. This CDR3 has 16 amino acids. CDR3 in amino acids: CASSLRQASIYNEQFF.

The chain employs TRBV11-2 and TRBJ2-4; as DNA is missing, the TRBD1 call by TCRdb cannot be tested. Germline values: CDR1 SGHAT, CDR2 FQNNGV. The CDR3 contains 18 residues. This CDR3 reads CASSLIRGASLAKNIQYF. The full variable domain, its missing parts supplied by reference TRBV11-2 and TRBJ2-4, is EAGVAQSPRYKIIEKRQSVAFWCNPISGHATLYWYQQILGQGPKLLIQFQNNGVVDDSQLPKDRFSAERLKGVDSTLKIQPAKLEDSAVYLCASSLIRGASLAKNIQYFGAGTRLSVL.

The V call is TRBV5-6, the J call TRBJ2-2. The germline V gene encodes CDR1 SGHDT and CDR2 YYEEEE. CDR3 length: 15 amino acids. The CDR3 protein is CASSFLGPYIGELFF. The full variable domain, its missing parts supplied by reference TRBV5-6 and TRBJ2-2, is DAGVTQSPTHLIKTRGQQVTLRCSPKSGHDTVSWYQQALGQGPQFIFQYYEEEERQRGNFPDRFSGHQFPNYSSELNVNALLLGDSALYLCASSFLGPYIGELFFGEGSRLTVL.